The 3 T cell receptor beta chains listed next were all sequenced from one sample in a study of response to subunit inactivated influenza vaccine. TCRdb called the RT-PCR reads again in MiXCR, with one record for every CDR3 protein. The sample yields more than 500,000 distinct CDR3 sequences, roughly 10% seen once. This sample also appeared in a second study, on T cells expressing NK-cell markers. Per that paper: As the method of synthesis, 5'RACE template switching with UMIs yielded TCR beta cDNA.

The specimen comprised PBMCs from blood, sampled on the day of vaccination. These receptors originate from a man aged 45 to 65 who received an inactivated influenza vaccine.

This chain uses TRBV7-9 with TRBJ1-5; D ambiguous. Germline CDR1 reads SEHNR; CDR2 reads FQNEAQ (reference sequence). This CDR3 comprises 13 residues. With 4 bases removed from V and 5 bases from J, the gap between germline ends came to 9 bases. CDR3 DNA sequence: TGTGCCAGCAGCTCTGAACACCATCAGCCCCAGCATTTT. Protein: CASSSEHHQPQHF.

This chain links TRBV4-3 with TRBJ2-4, with 9 bases that match TRBD1. The CDR3 extends over 19 amino acids. Germline CDR1 reads LGHNA; CDR2 reads YSLEER. V was clipped by 0 bases and J by 9 bases; unmatched bases: 18. CDR3 residues: CASSQDWTTTGGKYSIQYF. CDR3 DNA: TGCGCCAGCAGCCAAGATTGGACAACTACAGGGGGCAAATACAGCATTCAGTACTTC.

The chain links TRBV7-9 to TRBJ2-5; weak D call: TRBD2 (6 bases). CDR3 size: 14 residues. Germline CDR1 and CDR2: SEHNR and FQNEAQ (reference sequence). With 5 bases removed from V and 5 bases from J, the gap between germline ends came to 15 bases. The CDR3 nucleotides read TGTGCCAGCAGCCCGGGACTGCCTACGGAGACCCAGTACTTC. Its translation is CASSPGLPTETQYF.